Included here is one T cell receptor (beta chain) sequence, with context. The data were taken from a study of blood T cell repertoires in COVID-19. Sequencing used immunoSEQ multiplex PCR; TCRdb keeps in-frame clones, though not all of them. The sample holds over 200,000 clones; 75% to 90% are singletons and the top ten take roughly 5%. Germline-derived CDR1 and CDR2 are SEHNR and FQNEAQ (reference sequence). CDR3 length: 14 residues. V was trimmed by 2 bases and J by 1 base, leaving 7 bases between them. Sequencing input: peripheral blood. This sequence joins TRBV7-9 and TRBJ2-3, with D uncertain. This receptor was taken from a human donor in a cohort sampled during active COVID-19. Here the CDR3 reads CASSLSTRTDTQYF. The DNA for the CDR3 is TGTGCCAGCAGCTTATCAACTCGCACAGATACGCAGTATTTT.